This TCR beta chain is drawn from a study of human T cells and chemical hapten exposure. Whole-study context: It was small differences in pooled library volume that mainly caused per-sample TCR yields to vary.

It was the library that attached unique molecular identifiers to individual cDNA molecules. In TCRdb, the RACE reads were re-called with MiXCR into one record per CDR3 protein. The sample holds about 89,000 distinct CDR3 sequences, about 10% seen once. Trimming took 5 bases from V and 6 from J; bases not matched to a gene: 16. The germline CDR1 and CDR2 sequences are MNHEY and SVGEGT. This CDR3 is 17 amino acids long. In its sample, this clonotype was seen a few times. Its antigen remains unidentified. Overall study findings and caveats: Clustering by CDR3 similarity yielded significantly more large clusters from expanded TCRs than controls.

Documented time point: patch test 2, 6 weeks after DPC sensitization. The treatment: therapeutic diphenylcyclopropenone sensitization with weekly scalp DPC. Blood draws came before every patch-test application. This sample comprised whole blood, obtained in connection with sensitization to the hapten diphenylcyclopropenone (DPC). The receptor comes from a man aged 40-55 years with alopecia areata. Some clones in this sample may be carry-over from other donors' samples. The chain uses TRBV6-2 or TRBV6-3 and TRBJ1-2; 9 positions match TRBD1. The CDR3 loop is CASSDFWDRVRFDGYTF. The CDR3 nucleotides read TGTGCCAGCAGTGATTTCTGGGACAGGGTCCGTTTTGATGGCTACACCTTC.